These T cell receptor beta chains were read from a single sample in a study of human T cells and chemical hapten exposure. Each CDR3 protein is one row after TCRdb ran MiXCR on the RACE reads. Of around 99,000 distinct CDR3 sequences in the sample, approximately 13% were seen once. The sequencing used whole blood, collected in connection with sensitization to the hapten diphenylcyclopropenone (DPC). The receptors were sampled from a middle-aged woman with alopecia areata. Some clones in this sample may be carry-over from other donors' samples. The CDR3 runs from the conserved cysteine through the conserved F or W. The D gene is left open where the match is weak. Clone sizes are given selectively: once, few, many, or a class where the clone is expanded.

clone size,CDR3 length,J gene,D gene,V gene,CDR3 protein,CDR3 DNA
many,16,TRBJ2-2,TRBD1,TRBV3-1,CASSYGQGGWTGELFF,TGTGCCAGCAGCTACGGACAGGGAGGTTGGACCGGGGAGCTGTTTTTT
-,15,TRBJ2-1,-,TRBV5-1,CASGEALSSYNEQFF,TGCGCCAGCGGTGAGGCGCTGAGCTCCTACAATGAGCAGTTCTTC
few,14,TRBJ2-7,-,TRBV20-1,CSARDQGHRAPQYF,TGCAGTGCTAGAGATCAGGGACACAGGGCCCCGCAGTACTTC
-,14,TRBJ1-1,TRBD1,TRBV29-1,CSVERQGGASEAFF,TGCAGCGTTGAAAGACAAGGGGGCGCGAGTGAAGCTTTCTTT
-,17,TRBJ2-1,TRBD2,TRBV28,CASSHGLAGAGVNEQFF,TGTGCCAGCAGTCACGGACTAGCGGGAGCGGGGGTCAATGAGCAGTTCTTC
-,13,TRBJ2-7,-,TRBV4-2,CASSPGAAYEQYF,TGTGCCAGCAGCCCCGGGGCGGCCTACGAGCAGTACTTC
-,15,TRBJ2-7,-,TRBV4-3,CASSQEWDSSYEQYF,TGCGCCAGCAGCCAAGAATGGGATAGCTCCTACGAGCAGTACTTC
-,14,TRBJ2-1,-,TRBV7-9,CASSLVPYDNEQFF,TGTGCCAGCAGCTTAGTTCCATACGACAATGAGCAGTTCTTC
many,14,TRBJ2-1,-,TRBV7-9,CASSGGLSNNEQFF,TGTGCCAGCAGCGGGGGACTCTCTAACAATGAGCAGTTCTTC
many,15,TRBJ2-3,-,TRBV10-3,CAINGGRLSTDTQYF,TGTGCCATCAATGGGGGGCGGCTCAGCACAGATACGCAGTATTTT
-,14,TRBJ1-1,TRBD1,TRBV29-1,CSVTGQGRDTEAFF,TGCAGCGTGACCGGACAGGGTAGGGACACTGAAGCTTTCTTT
-,14,TRBJ2-1,-,TRBV24-1,CATTTAGNGNEQFF,TGTGCCACCACTACGGCGGGAAACGGCAATGAGCAGTTCTTC
few,16,TRBJ2-1,-,TRBV7-8,CASSSGEVARHNEQFF,TGTGCCAGCAGTTCAGGGGAGGTAGCTCGGCACAATGAGCAGTTCTTC
-,15,TRBJ2-1,-,TRBV7-9,CASSLGGREYYEQFF,TGTGCCAGCAGCTTAGGGGGCAGGGAATATTATGAGCAGTTCTTC
few,13,TRBJ2-7,-,TRBV6-6,CASSYPQSWEQYF,TGTGCCAGCAGTTACCCTCAGAGCTGGGAGCAGTACTTC
few,14,TRBJ1-4,TRBD1,TRBV20-1,CSAPDRGSNEKLFF,TGCAGCGCGCCAGACAGGGGATCTAATGAAAAACTGTTTTTT
-,15,TRBJ1-2,-,TRBV7-2,CASSGGASLGSGYTF,TGTGCCAGCAGCGGAGGGGCCTCTTTGGGAAGTGGCTACACCTTC
-,15,TRBJ2-4,-,TRBV28,CASSSAELAKNIQYF,TGTGCCAGCAGTTCCGCAGAGCTAGCCAAAAACATTCAGTACTTC
few,17,TRBJ2-7,-,TRBV20-1,CSAREPTVRDPTYEQYF,TGCAGTGCTAGAGAACCTACCGTTCGGGACCCTACCTACGAGCAGTACTTC
-,15,TRBJ2-2,TRBD2,TRBV3-1,CASSPLSGGTGELFF,TGTGCCAGCAGCCCCCTATCGGGAGGCACCGGGGAGCTGTTTTTT
-,15,TRBJ2-7,TRBD2,TRBV28,CASSPAGVGPYEQYF,TGTGCCAGCAGTCCAGCGGGAGTCGGCCCCTACGAGCAGTACTTC
-,12,TRBJ1-2,-,TRBV28,CASSSSTYGYTF,TGTGCCAGCAGTTCCTCGACCTATGGCTACACCTTC
many,16,TRBJ1-3,-,TRBV9,CASSAPGRPSGNTIYF,TGTGCCAGCAGCGCGCCGGGACGGCCCTCTGGAAACACCATATATTTT
few,15,TRBJ2-5,TRBD2,TRBV7-2,CASSTSAGGPETQYF,TGTGCCAGCAGCACCTCAGCGGGAGGGCCGGAGACCCAGTACTTC
many,14,TRBJ2-3,TRBD1,TRBV6-5,CASRRDRGSDTQYF,TGTGCCAGCCGCCGGGACAGGGGGTCAGATACGCAGTATTTT
-,13,TRBJ1-1,TRBD1,TRBV3-1,CASSQGQGFEAFF,TGTGCCAGCAGCCAAGGACAGGGGTTTGAAGCTTTCTTT
-,13,TRBJ2-7,TRBD1,TRBV7-2,CASSATGEYEQYF,TGTGCCAGCAGCGCAACAGGGGAGTACGAGCAGTACTTC
few,13,TRBJ2-5,-,TRBV21-1,CASIDRNKETQYF,TGTGCCAGCATCGACAGGAATAAAGAGACCCAGTACTTC
many,13,TRBJ2-4,-,TRBV9,CASSVGGKNIQYF,TGTGCCAGCAGCGTTGGGGGAAAAAACATTCAGTACTTC
-,13,TRBJ2-3,-,TRBV29-1,CSVKKGGQATQYF,TGCAGCGTCAAAAAAGGGGGACAAGCTACGCAGTATTTT
few,18,TRBJ2-1,TRBD2,TRBV5-8,CASSRGTSGLSSYNEQFF,TGTGCCAGCAGCCGTGGGACTAGCGGGCTCAGCTCCTACAATGAGCAGTTCTTC
-,12,TRBJ2-5,-,TRBV20-1,CSASRVLETQYF,TGCAGTGCATCCAGGGTGCTCGAGACCCAGTACTTC
-,13,TRBJ2-1,-,TRBV29-1,CSVEMGAVSEQFF,TGCAGCGTTGAGATGGGGGCGGTTTCTGAGCAGTTCTTC
many,16,TRBJ2-3,TRBD2,TRBV6-5,CASSRDSGRALDTQYF,TGTGCCAGCAGCCGAGATAGCGGGAGGGCCTTAGATACGCAGTATTTT
few,15,TRBJ2-7,TRBD2,TRBV6-2/TRBV6-3,CASSDPSGGAYEQYF,TGTGCCAGCAGTGACCCCAGCGGGGGAGCCTACGAGCAGTACTTC
few,13,TRBJ2-3,-,TRBV24-1,CATSGQDTDTQYF,TGTGCCACCAGTGGACAGGACACAGATACGCAGTATTTT
-,16,TRBJ2-2,-,TRBV7-9,CASTERDGKYTGELFF,TGTGCCAGCACCGAGAGGGACGGGAAGTACACCGGGGAGCTGTTTTTT
-,15,TRBJ2-1,TRBD2,TRBV11-2,CASSGGLAGAYEQFF,TGTGCCAGCAGCGGCGGACTAGCGGGAGCCTATGAGCAGTTCTTC
many,13,TRBJ1-1,-,TRBV6-1,CASSEIGVTEAFF,TGTGCCAGCAGTGAAATAGGCGTCACTGAAGCTTTCTTT
-,14,TRBJ1-1,TRBD1,TRBV28,CASSSLGQVTEAFF,TGTGCCAGCAGTTCCTTGGGACAGGTGACTGAAGCTTTCTTT
-,16,TRBJ2-2,TRBD2,TRBV18,CASSPFPAGDTGELFF,TGTGCCAGCTCACCATTCCCAGCGGGAGACACCGGGGAGCTGTTTTTT
-,15,TRBJ1-4,-,TRBV3-1,CASGQDIGRNEKLFF,TGTGCCAGCGGCCAAGATATAGGCAGGAATGAAAAACTGTTTTTT
-,14,TRBJ2-2,TRBD1,TRBV7-7,CASSQDRVTGELFF,TGTGCTAGCAGCCAGGACAGGGTTACCGGGGAGCTGTTTTTT
-,16,TRBJ2-6,-,TRBV28,CASRGHSSSGANVLTF,TGTGCCAGCAGGGGACACTCAAGCTCTGGGGCCAACGTCCTGACTTTC
-,16,TRBJ1-5,-,TRBV28,CASSFRRTASNQPQHF,TGTGCCAGCAGTTTCCGCCGGACGGCTAGCAATCAGCCCCAGCATTTT
few,11,TRBJ2-3,-,TRBV28,CASTIRGTQYF,TGTGCCAGCACAATTCGGGGCACGCAGTATTTT
-,14,TRBJ2-1,TRBD1,TRBV7-3,CASSLTGMDNEQFF,TGTGCCAGCAGCCTGACAGGGATGGACAATGAGCAGTTCTTC
-,17,TRBJ2-5,-,TRBV7-8,CASSSGSRLGLQETQYF,TGTGCCAGCAGCTCCGGCTCAAGGTTGGGACTGCAAGAGACCCAGTACTTC
few,15,TRBJ1-2,TRBD1,TRBV4-3,CASSQEEGALEGYTF,TGCGCCAGCAGCCAAGAGGAGGGGGCGTTGGAAGGCTACACCTTC
many,16,TRBJ2-6,-,TRBV6-6,CASSWDGTSGANVLTF,TGTGCCAGCAGTTGGGACGGAACCTCTGGGGCCAACGTCCTGACTTTC
-,13,TRBJ2-1,TRBD2,TRBV3-1,CASSRTSLNEQFF,TGTGCCAGCAGCCGGACTAGTCTTAATGAGCAGTTCTTC
few,14,TRBJ1-1,TRBD1,TRBV18,CASSTGQGIAEAFF,TGTGCCAGCTCAACGGGACAGGGGATCGCTGAAGCTTTCTTT
few,15,TRBJ1-3,-,TRBV28,CASGLRLSSGNTIYF,TGTGCCAGCGGTCTACGCCTTAGCTCTGGAAACACCATATATTTT
many,15,TRBJ2-2,TRBD1,TRBV7-3,CASRGQGGVTGELFF,TGTGCCAGCAGGGGACAGGGGGGTGTCACCGGGGAGCTGTTTTTT
-,14,TRBJ2-3,-,TRBV2,CASSDRQDTDTQYF,TGTGCCAGCAGTGACCGACAGGACACAGATACGCAGTATTTT
few,16,TRBJ2-3,-,TRBV4-3,CASSQVPGQGADTQYF,TGCGCCAGCAGCCAAGTTCCAGGACAAGGGGCAGATACGCAGTATTTT
many,15,TRBJ2-1,-,TRBV7-9,CASSLEGLPGNEQFF,TGTGCCAGCAGCTTAGAAGGACTACCTGGAAATGAGCAGTTCTTC
-,12,TRBJ1-1,-,TRBV29-1,CSVGGWRTEAFF,TGCAGCGTAGGCGGATGGCGCACTGAAGCTTTCTTT
-,15,TRBJ2-7,TRBD1,TRBV6-6,CASSYSRGNFYEQYF,TGTGCCAGCAGTTACAGCAGGGGGAACTTCTACGAGCAGTACTTC
-,13,TRBJ2-5,-,TRBV18,CASSPPPPETQYF,TGTGCCAGCTCACCACCACCCCCCGAGACCCAGTACTTC